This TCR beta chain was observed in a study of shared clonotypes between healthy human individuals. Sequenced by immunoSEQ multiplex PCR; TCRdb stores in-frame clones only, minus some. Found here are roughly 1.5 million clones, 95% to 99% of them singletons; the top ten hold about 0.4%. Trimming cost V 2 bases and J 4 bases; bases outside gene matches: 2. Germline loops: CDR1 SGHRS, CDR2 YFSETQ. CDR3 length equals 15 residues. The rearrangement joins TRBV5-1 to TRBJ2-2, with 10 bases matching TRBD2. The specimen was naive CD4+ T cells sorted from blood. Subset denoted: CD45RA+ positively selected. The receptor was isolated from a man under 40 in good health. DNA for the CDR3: TGCGCCAGCAGCTTACTAGCGGGAACCACCGGGGAGCTGTTTTTT. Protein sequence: CASSLLAGTTGELFF.